The 25 T cell receptor beta chains given below trace back to one sample, sequenced in a study of CD8+CD57+ T cells in acquired aplastic anemia. The TCR beta profiling, which covered VDJ combination and CDR3 sequence, was carried out using genomic DNA as the template. Via MiXCR, TCRdb re-called the reads, giving one row per CDR3 protein. The sample shows 200,000 to 250,000 distinct CDR3 sequences, 61% of them seen only once. Sequencing was performed on sorted CD4+, CD8+, or CD8+CD57+ T cells (not recorded which) from PBMCs. These receptors were obtained from a human donor in good health.

The genes are TRBV2 and TRBJ1-1; TRBD1 might be the D (5 bases). Trimming cost V 8 bases and J 1 base, with 14 bases left between them. Per the germline V gene, CDR1 is SNHLY and CDR2 is FYNNEI. This CDR3 is built from 14 residues. In DNA form, the CDR3 reads TGTGCCAGCCGGGGGTCCGGATGGAACACTGAAGCTTTCTTT. Translating gives CASRGSGWNTEAFF.

A note on this clonotype: A much larger clone differs by one base, so this may be a read error. The chain couples TRBV7-2 to TRBJ2-2; 9 positions agree with TRBD1. This CDR3 spans 18 amino acids. Looked up from germline, CDR1 is SGHTA and CDR2 is FQGNSA. V was pared by 8 bases and J by 6 bases, with 19 bases of the junction left unmatched. The CDR3 here is CASGIVPGQGLGPGELFF. The DNA of the CDR3 is TGTGCCAGCGGCATTGTCCCGGGACAGGGATTGGGTCCCGGGGAGCTGTTTTTT.

The chain recombines TRBV29-1 with TRBJ2-1; D remains ambiguous. Trimming pared 7 bases from V and 1 base from J, leaving 5 bases between. Germline lookup yields CDR1 SQVTM and CDR2 ANQGSEA. CDR3 size: 11 residues. The CDR3 region is CSALSYNEQFF. The CDR3 nucleotides are TGCAGCGCCCTGTCCTACAATGAGCAGTTCTTC.

This clonotype was seen only once. The rearrangement links TRBV24-1 to TRBJ1-2; D might be TRBD1 (6 bases). The V gene lost 1 base and the J gene lost 10 bases, with 12 bases spanning the gap. The CDR3 is 13 amino acids. The germline CDR1 and CDR2 sequences are KGHDR and SFDVKD. In nucleotides, the CDR3 is TGTGCCACCAGTGATTTAGAGGACAGATACTACACCTTC. Translation gives CATSDLEDRYYTF.

The chain uses TRBV15 and TRBJ2-5; D is tentatively TRBD1 or TRBD2 (6 bases each). The germline V gene encodes CDR1 LNHNV and CDR2 YYDKDF (reference sequence). CDR3 length: 16 amino acids. The V gene lost 1 base and the J gene lost 6 bases, with 18 bases spanning the gap. The CDR3: CATSRVDQGTGKTQYF. The CDR3 DNA is TGTGCCACCAGCAGAGTTGACCAGGGGACTGGAAAGACCCAGTACTTC. Supplemented by reference TRBV15 and TRBJ2-5, the full variable domain reads DAMVIQNPRYQVTQFGKPVTLSCSQTLNHNVMYWYQQKSSQAPKLLFHYYDKDFNNEADTPDNFQSRRPNTSFCFLDIRSPGLGDTAMYLCATSRVDQGTGKTQYFGPGTRLLVL.

The rearrangement uses TRBV10-3 and TRBJ1-3; TRBD1 matches 10 bases. This CDR3 contains 14 residues. CDR1 and CDR2 (germline): ENHRY, SYGVKD. The junction had 9 bases not matched to a gene; V was cut back by 10 bases and J by 6 bases. The CDR3 loop reads CASSQTGGVNTIYF. For the CDR3, the DNA is TGTGCCAGCAGCCAGACAGGGGGCGTAAACACCATATATTTT.

This rearrangement joins TRBV2 to TRBJ1-2; 10 bases are shared with TRBD1. This CDR3 has 14 amino acids. The V and J ends lost 6 bases and 7 bases, in that order; junction bases with no gene match: 8. Germline CDR1 reads SNHLY; CDR2 reads FYNNEI. DNA for the CDR3: TGTGCCAGCAGCCTCGACAGGGGGCCGAGTGGCTACACCTTC. It yields the protein CASSLDRGPSGYTF.

In its sample, this clonotype was seen a few times. This chain links TRBV7-9 with TRBJ2-2, with D perhaps matching TRBD1 (6 bases). V lost 5 bases, J lost 4 bases, and 17 bases lay in between. The CDR3 length is 16 residues. Germline CDR1 reads SEHNR; CDR2 reads FQNEAQ (reference sequence). The CDR3 DNA reads as TGTGCCAGCAGCGCGAAACAGGGCCGTCCCACCGGGGAGCTGTTTTTT. Translated, it gives CASSAKQGRPTGELFF.

The table lists this clonotype with a few counts. The chain couples TRBV7-6 to TRBJ2-7, with 8 positions matching TRBD2. After removal of 2 bases from V and 4 bases from J, the junction contained 4 bases not matched to a gene. Germline CDR1 SGHVS, CDR2 FNYEAQ. The CDR3 is made up of 14 amino acids. In DNA form, the CDR3 reads TGTGCCAGCAGCTTATCGGGGGGGGGGTACGAGCAGTACTTC. Translating it yields CASSLSGGGYEQYF.

The genes are TRBV24-1 and TRBJ2-7, with D hard to call. The DNA end lines up better with TRBJ2-1; the J call may be wrong. Germline V gene lookup returns CDR1 KGHDR and CDR2 SFDVKD. CDR3 length equals 12 residues. The CDR3 protein is CATSDYYNEQFF. In nucleotides, the CDR3 is TGTGCCACCAGTGATTACTACAATGAGCAGTTCTTC.

The rearrangement uses TRBV9 and TRBJ2-3, with D maybe TRBD2 (6 bases). V lost 4 bases, J lost 13 bases, and 22 bases lay in between. The germline gives CDR1 SGDLS, CDR2 YYNGEE. The CDR3 is 14 amino acids. This CDR3 reads CASSQSWEVGGEYF. In nucleotides, the CDR3 is TGTGCCAGCAGCCAATCTTGGGAGGTGGGCGGGGAGTATTTT.

J is TRBJ1-1 and V is TRBV19, with 8 bases identical to TRBD1. The ends lost 10 bases at V and 2 bases at J; junction bases unmatched: 15. This CDR3 has 16 amino acids. Per germline, CDR1 LNHDA and CDR2 SQIVND (reference sequence). The CDR3 sequence: CATYGPGQEKNTEAFF. The CDR3 DNA sequence: TGTGCCACCTACGGGCCGGGACAGGAAAAAAACACTGAAGCTTTCTTT.

This clonotype was observed many times. The chain is built from TRBV5-8 and TRBJ2-7, with D possibly matching TRBD2 (6 bases). The CDR3 contains 15 residues. The V gene's germline CDR1 is SGHTS and CDR2 YDEGEE. Trimming removed 0 bases at V and 4 bases at J, with 14 bases between. The CDR3 loop is CASSLAGRESYEQYF. CDR3 bases: TGTGCCAGCAGCTTGGCGGGACGGGAGTCGTACGAGCAGTACTTC.

This clonotype was observed many times. The chain uses TRBV7-3 and TRBJ2-1; 8 bases agree with TRBD2. Germline V gene sequence: CDR1 SGHTA, CDR2 FQGTGA. The CDR3 extends over 15 amino acids. V gave up 3 bases and J gave up 4 bases; unmatched junction bases: 5. This CDR3 is CASSFFGGEYNEQFF. CDR3 DNA sequence: TGTGCCAGCAGCTTCTTCGGGGGGGAATACAATGAGCAGTTCTTC.

The gene calls are TRBV2 and TRBJ2-5; D is perhaps TRBD1 (7 bases). Germline CDR1 is SNHLY and CDR2 is FYNNEI. The length of the CDR3 is 13 residues. Between the trimmed V and J ends, which lost 9 bases and 9 bases, there was a span of 20 bases. CDR3 sequence reads: CARPTGAGRPQYF. For the CDR3, the DNA is TGTGCCAGGCCTACAGGGGCGGGAAGGCCCCAGTACTTC.

The chain is built from TRBV24-1 and TRBJ2-7; no clear D gene. CDR1 KGHDR and CDR2 SFDVKD come from the germline V gene. Trimming shortened V by 5 bases and J by 5 bases, and 12 bases separated the two germline ends. This CDR3 has 13 residues. The CDR3 sequence is CATSASGVHEQYF. CDR3 in DNA: TGTGCCACCAGTGCCTCAGGAGTCCACGAGCAGTACTTC.

This clonotype was counted many times. J is TRBJ2-2 and V is TRBV14; tentative D call: TRBD1 (6 bases). Germline V gene data show CDR1 as SGHDN and CDR2 as FVKESK. This CDR3 has 14 amino acids. The ends were cut back, 2 bases at V and 6 bases at J, with 10 bases in the middle. The CDR3 region has the DNA TGTGCCAGCAGCCAAACAGGGAGAGCCGGGGAGCTGTTTTTT. Encoded protein: CASSQTGRAGELFF.

This sequence joins TRBV9 and TRBJ1-6, with a possible D match to TRBD1 (6 bases). The CDR3 runs to 15 residues. Trimming took off 0 bases at V and 8 bases at J, with 12 bases between the two ends. The germline gives CDR1 SGDLS, CDR2 YYNGEE. The DNA of the CDR3 is TGTGCCAGCAGCGTAGCGGACAGTCTTTATTCACCCCTCCACTTT. Its protein product is CASSVADSLYSPLHF.

The V gene is TRBV29-1, the J gene TRBJ2-5; D is tentatively TRBD1 or TRBD2 (5 bases each). Germline CDR1 is SQVTM and CDR2 is ANQGSEA. The V gene lost 5 bases and the J gene lost 8 bases, with 21 bases spanning the gap. This CDR3 spans 14 amino acids. CDR3 coding DNA: TGCAGCGTTCCGGGGCTATTTGGCCCCCCTACCCAGTACTTC. Translating gives CSVPGLFGPPTQYF. Based on the CDR3 plus reference TRBV29-1 and TRBJ2-5, the full variable domain is SAVISQKPSRDICQRGTSLTIQCQVDSQVTMMFWYRQQPGQSLTLIATANQGSEATYESGFVIDKFPISRPNLTFSTLTVSNMSPEDSSIYLCSVPGLFGPPTQYFGPGTRLLVL.

This chain uses TRBV5-1 with TRBJ2-2; no reliable D call. The CDR3 consists of 12 residues. The germline V gene encodes CDR1 SGHRS and CDR2 YFSETQ. V lost 3 bases, J lost 7 bases, and 7 bases lay in between. CDR3 sequence reads: CASSSLGGELFF. CDR3 in DNA: TGCGCCAGCAGCTCCCTTGGCGGGGAGCTGTTTTTT.

This clonotype occurred many times. This chain links TRBV9 with TRBJ2-2; a possible D gene is TRBD2 (5 bases). Germline CDR1 is SGDLS and CDR2 is YYNGEE. Trimming removed 3 bases at V and 6 bases at J, with 9 bases between. The CDR3 is made up of 13 amino acids. The CDR3 reads CASSDREPGELFF. The CDR3, as DNA: TGTGCCAGCAGCGACCGGGAACCCGGGGAGCTGTTTTTT.

This clonotype was counted ten times or more. This chain uses TRBV7-2 with TRBJ2-5; tentative D call: TRBD2 (7 bases). Germline CDR1 reads SGHTA; CDR2 reads FQGNSA. The CDR3 contains 16 residues. Trimming cost V 2 bases and J 0 bases, with 13 bases left between them. The CDR3 nucleotides are TGTGCCAGCAGCTTAATTGCGGGGGCGTACCAAGAGACCCAGTACTTC. Residues: CASSLIAGAYQETQYF.

The V and J genes are TRBV24-1 and TRBJ2-5; 8 positions match TRBD1. Germline CDR1 KGHDR, CDR2 SFDVKD. This CDR3 region has 12 residues. J lost 5 bases, V lost 9 bases, and 4 bases had no gene match. The CDR3 nucleotides are TGTGCCACCGGACAGGGAGTTGAGACCCAGTACTTC. Amino acids: CATGQGVETQYF.

The CDR3 sequence is CASSLDGTWNSPLHF. The CDR3 DNA reads TGTGCCAGCAGCTTAGATGGAACGTGGAATTCACCCCTCCACTTT. The rearrangement links TRBV11-3 to TRBJ1-6; D not resolved. Between the trimmed V and J ends, which lost 0 bases and 7 bases, there was a span of 10 bases. This CDR3 has 15 residues. CDR1 and CDR2 from the germline V gene are SGHNT and YENEEA.

This clonotype occurred many times. The CDR3 DNA follows: TGTGCCAGCAGTTACTCAGGGACTAGCGGGGGGCCGGGTAACGAAGAGACCCAGTACTTC. Translation gives CASSYSGTSGGPGNEETQYF. The genes are TRBV6-2 or TRBV6-3 and TRBJ2-5, with 15 positions matching TRBD2. Germline lookup yields CDR1 MNHEY and CDR2 SVGEGT. J gave up 3 bases and V 0 bases, and 11 bases lay outside the gene matches. The CDR3 loop spans 20 amino acids.